The entry below gives a single TCR beta chain sequence along with its context. The target antigen is unknown. The protocol was immunoSEQ multiplex PCR, while the TCRdb copy is restricted to in-frame clones and leaves out a portion. The sample lists 30,000 to 45,000 clones; roughly 90% were seen once. The source of the sample is a study of OX40 agonist ivuxolimab in advanced cancers. Study information: Cancers in dose escalation were hepatocellular, melanoma, renal cell and head and neck. Those enrolled were 80% to 85% male, with a mean age of around 57 years and ages from 23 to 79. Study results and caveats: Clones of CD4+ and CD8+ blood T cells grew by week 6 at doses of 0.1 to 3.0 mg/kg.

Patients were excluded for autoimmune disease history or systemic immunosuppression. The CDR3 runs 14 residues. Trimming at V came to 6 bases and at J to 3 bases, leaving 7 bases not matched to a gene. Germline loops: CDR1 MNHEY, CDR2 SMNVEV (reference sequence). The sequencing here drew on CD4+ or CD8+ T cells sorted from blood, taken in a trial of the OX40 agonist ivuxolimab. This receptor was identified in an adult with an advanced solid tumor such as melanoma, head and neck, liver or kidney cancer. The chain recombines TRBV27 with TRBJ1-2, with 7 nucleotides matching TRBD1. CDR3 sequence: CASRRQGLDYGYTF. The CDR3 DNA reads as TGTGCCAGCAGACGACAGGGCCTGGACTATGGCTACACCTTC.